This is a list of T cell receptor beta chains from one sample in a study of blood T cell repertoires in COVID-19. Libraries were prepared by immunoSEQ multiplex PCR; TCRdb keeps only in-frame clonotypes and omits some of them. The sample carries roughly 260,000 clones, about four fifths recorded once. Sequencing was carried out using PBMCs or T cells enriched from blood (not recorded which). These receptors were collected from a woman aged 40 to 49 who had been exposed to COVID-19. Each CDR3 is given with its conserved first and last residue. D genes are given only for firm matches. Clone size is given for some rows only: seen once, a few or many times, or a class if the clone is expanded.

CDR3aa | CDR3nt | abundance | j_gene | d_gene | v_gene
CASSLKGAGTEAFF | TGTGCCAGCAGTTTAAAGGGGGCGGGGACTGAAGCTTTCTTT | . | TRBJ1-1 | TRBD1 | TRBV27
CASRHTGNNSPLHF | TGCGCCAGCAGGCACACAGGGAATAATTCACCCCTCCACTTT | . | TRBJ1-6 | . | TRBV4-1
CASSTRGGRPFNEQFF | TGTGCCAGTAGTACGCGGGGGGGAAGACCTTTCAATGAGCAGTTCTTC | . | TRBJ2-1 | TRBD2 | TRBV19
CASSLGGPYGYTF | TGTGCCAGCAGTTTAGGCGGCCCCTATGGCTACACCTTC | . | TRBJ1-2 | . | TRBV12-3/TRBV12-4
CASSLVTSHNTGELFF | TGTGCCAGCAGCTTAGTTACTAGCCATAACACCGGGGAGCTGTTTTTT | once | TRBJ2-2 | . | TRBV11-2
CASSIAVSTEAFF | TGTGCCAGTAGTATAGCAGTTTCCACTGAAGCTTTCTTT | once | TRBJ1-1 | . | TRBV19
CASSPLGEGTTSYEQYF | TGTGCCAGCAGTCCCCTCGGGGAGGGGACGACCTCCTACGAGCAGTACTTC | . | TRBJ2-7 | TRBD2 | TRBV28
CASSRSSGGTGELFF | TGTGCCAGCAGCCGGTCTAGCGGGGGTACCGGGGAGCTGTTTTTT | . | TRBJ2-2 | TRBD2 | TRBV3-1/TRBV3-2
CAINGQVDTEAFF | TGTGCCATCAATGGACAGGTGGACACTGAAGCTTTCTTT | . | TRBJ1-1 | TRBD1 | TRBV10-3
CASSDISGTQPYEQYF | TGCGCCAGCAGTGATATATCCGGGACACAACCCTACGAGCAGTACTTC | . | TRBJ2-7 | . | TRBV4-1
CASSYSYRVWYF | TGTGCCAGCAGTTACTCCTACAGGGTTTGGTACTTC | . | TRBJ2-7 | . | TRBV6-5
CASSEGGGAADTQYF | TGTGCCAGCAGTGAAGGCGGGGGGGCTGCAGATACGCAGTATTTT | . | TRBJ2-3 | TRBD2 | TRBV6-4
CASSTGSTGFGTGELFF | TGTGCCAGCAGCACGGGATCGACAGGGTTCGGCACCGGGGAGCTGTTTTTT | many | TRBJ2-2 | TRBD1 | TRBV5-5
CASSENPVITGAGNTIYF | TGTGCCAGCAGTGAAAACCCCGTTATCACAGGGGCTGGAAACACCATATATTTT | . | TRBJ1-3 | TRBD1 | TRBV6-1
CASSTGGEYGNTIYF | TGTGCCAGCAGCACTGGAGGGGAGTACGGAAACACCATATATTTT | . | TRBJ1-3 | . | TRBV21-1
CASSSQGTANTGELFF | TGTGCCAGCAGCTCACAGGGAACCGCGAACACCGGGGAGCTGTTTTTT | few | TRBJ2-2 | . | TRBV7-3
CASSLRGQGGVHEKLFF | TGTGCCAGCAGCCTCAGAGGACAGGGTGGGGTACATGAAAAACTGTTTTTT | . | TRBJ1-4 | TRBD1 | TRBV11-2
CASNPPVGGATEAFF | TGTGCCAGCAACCCGCCTGTGGGGGGGGCCACTGAAGCTTTCTTT | few | TRBJ1-1 | . | TRBV9
CASSRAAGSEEKLFF | TGTGCCAGCAGCCGCGCCGCAGGGTCGGAGGAAAAACTGTTTTTT | . | TRBJ1-4 | . | TRBV7-2
CASSSYNYGYTF | TGCGCCAGCAGCTCCTACAACTATGGCTACACCTTC | . | TRBJ1-2 | . | TRBV5-1
CASSWGLVYNNEQFF | TGTGCCAGCAGCTGGGGACTAGTATATAACAATGAGCAGTTCTTC | . | TRBJ2-1 | TRBD2 | TRBV5-6
CASSSWQATNEKLFF | TGTGCCAGCAGTTCATGGCAGGCAACTAATGAAAAACTGTTTTTT | . | TRBJ1-4 | . | TRBV6-2/TRBV6-3
CASSSSSGGGWETQYF | TGTGCCAGCAGTTCCTCTAGCGGGGGAGGCTGGGAGACCCAGTACTTC | . | TRBJ2-5 | TRBD2 | TRBV28
CASSEGDRGLGYTF | TGTGCCAGCAGTGAAGGGGACAGGGGGCTTGGCTACACCTTC | . | TRBJ1-2 | TRBD1 | TRBV6-1
CACPGIAGGGETQYF | TGTGCCTGCCCCGGTATAGCGGGGGGTGGAGAGACCCAGTACTTC | . | TRBJ2-5 | TRBD2 | TRBV30
CASRRTGIQGAQYF | TGTGCCAGCAGACGTACAGGCATCCAGGGGGCCCAGTACTTC | . | TRBJ2-5 | TRBD1 | TRBV27
CATSPRGDGELFF | TGTGCCACCAGCCCCCGGGGAGACGGGGAGCTGTTTTTT | . | TRBJ2-2 | . | TRBV15
CASSHRGREETQYF | TGTGCCAGCAGCCACAGGGGCCGCGAGGAGACCCAGTACTTC | . | TRBJ2-5 | TRBD1 | TRBV5-6
CSVGLAASNYGYTF | TGCAGCGTTGGTCTCGCAGCGTCTAACTATGGCTACACCTTC | . | TRBJ1-2 | . | TRBV29-1
CASSPGQYSNQPQHF | TGTGCCAGCAGCCCCGGACAGTATAGCAATCAGCCCCAGCATTTT | . | TRBJ1-5 | . | TRBV27
CASSSTAFYEQYF | TGTGCCAGTAGTTCCACAGCTTTTTACGAGCAGTACTTC | . | TRBJ2-7 | . | TRBV19
CASRLQGNEQFF | TGCGCCAGCCGGTTACAGGGCAATGAGCAGTTCTTC | few | TRBJ2-1 | . | TRBV5-1
CASSQGSGLRRTNYGYTF | TGCGCCAGCAGCCAAGGATCGGGACTTCGGAGGACCAACTATGGCTACACCTTC | . | TRBJ1-2 | . | TRBV4-1
CASSYRIGQGQETQYF | TGTGCCAGCAGCTATAGAATAGGACAGGGACAAGAGACCCAGTACTTC | . | TRBJ2-5 | TRBD1 | TRBV7-9
CASRGGFEPQHF | TGTGCCAGCAGGGGGGGGTTCGAGCCCCAGCATTTT | . | TRBJ1-5 | . | TRBV2
CASSSGTSRFQETQYF | TGTGCCAGCAGTTCCGGGACTAGTCGATTCCAAGAGACCCAGTACTTC | . | TRBJ2-5 | TRBD2 | TRBV6-5
CASSRTGYTEAFF | TGTGCCAGCAGCCGAACAGGGTACACTGAAGCTTTCTTT | . | TRBJ1-1 | . | TRBV5-4
CASSLMGQAYEQYF | TGTGCCAGCAGCTTAATGGGACAGGCCTACGAGCAGTACTTC | . | TRBJ2-7 | TRBD1 | TRBV7-3
CAWTGQGYGYTF | TGTGCCTGGACGGGACAGGGTTATGGCTACACCTTC | . | TRBJ1-2 | TRBD1 | TRBV30
CASGLGQSNQPQHF | TGTGCTAGTGGTTTGGGACAGAGCAATCAGCCCCAGCATTTT | . | TRBJ1-5 | . | TRBV12-5
CASSPAPRGQGTGELFF | TGTGCCAGCTCACCCGCCCCCCGGGGACAAGGGACCGGGGAGCTGTTTTTT | . | TRBJ2-2 | . | TRBV18
CASSARGGTGATGTQYF | TGTGCCAGCAGCGCCAGAGGGGGGACAGGCGCAACGGGTACGCAGTATTTT | . | TRBJ2-3 | TRBD1 | TRBV9
CASSEGGYQPQHF | TGTGCCAGCAGCGAGGGGGGGTATCAGCCCCAGCATTTT | . | TRBJ1-5 | . | TRBV11-2
CASSFTGAGGTEAFF | TGTGCCAGCAGCTTCACAGGGGCAGGGGGCACTGAAGCTTTCTTT | once | TRBJ1-1 | TRBD1 | TRBV7-2
CASSDLRGYGYTF | TGTGCCAGCAGCGACCTTCGGGGTTATGGCTACACCTTC | . | TRBJ1-2 | . | TRBV7-6